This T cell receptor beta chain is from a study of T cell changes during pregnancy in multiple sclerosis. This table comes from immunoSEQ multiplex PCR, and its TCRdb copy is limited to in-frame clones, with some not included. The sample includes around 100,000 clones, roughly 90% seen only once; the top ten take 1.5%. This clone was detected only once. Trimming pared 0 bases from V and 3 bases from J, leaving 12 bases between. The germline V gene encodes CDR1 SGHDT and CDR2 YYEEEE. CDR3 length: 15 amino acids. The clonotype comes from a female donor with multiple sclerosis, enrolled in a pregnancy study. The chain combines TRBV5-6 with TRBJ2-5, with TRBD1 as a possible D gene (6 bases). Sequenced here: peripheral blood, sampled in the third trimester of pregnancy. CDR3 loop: CASSLGQVAKETQYF. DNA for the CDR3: TGTGCCAGCAGCTTGGGACAGGTTGCTAAAGAGACCCAGTACTTC.